This record looks at one T cell receptor beta chain sequence and its context. CDR1 and CDR2 (germline): MNHEY, SVGAGI. V was shortened by 2 bases and J by 7 bases, with 8 bases between the two germline ends. The CDR3 has 12 residues. This entry comes from a study of T cell clones after liver transplantation. TCRdb keeps only in-frame clones here, not all; method: immunoSEQ multiplex PCR. This sample has more than 95,000 clones, with 82% found just once. Specimen: CD4+ T cells from blood, collected before liver transplant. The clonotype originates from a human donor who received a liver transplant. V usage is TRBV6-5 and J usage is TRBJ2-5; either TRBD1 or TRBD2 may supply D (6 bases each). CDR3: CASSYRGATQYF. CDR3 nucleotide sequence: TGTGCCAGCAGTTACAGGGGGGCGACCCAGTACTTC.